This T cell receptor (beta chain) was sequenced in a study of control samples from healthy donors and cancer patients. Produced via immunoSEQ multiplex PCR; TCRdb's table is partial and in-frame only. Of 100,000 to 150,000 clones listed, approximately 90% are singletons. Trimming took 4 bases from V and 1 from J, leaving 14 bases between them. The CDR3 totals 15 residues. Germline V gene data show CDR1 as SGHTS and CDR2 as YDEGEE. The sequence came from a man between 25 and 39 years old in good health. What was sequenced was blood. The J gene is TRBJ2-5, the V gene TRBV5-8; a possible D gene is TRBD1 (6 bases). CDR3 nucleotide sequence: TGTGCCAGCAGCCTTGGCCGACAGGTCCAAGAGACCCAGTACTTC. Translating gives CASSLGRQVQETQYF.